This T cell receptor (beta chain) was observed in a study of blood T cells in healthy people across ages. Sample-barcoded 5' priming and a J-beta primer mix drove a second PCR of 7 to 11 cycles. MiXCR, run by TCRdb on the 5' RACE reads, gives a single entry per CDR3 protein. The sample contains 450,000 to 650,000 distinct CDR3 sequences, more than 20% of which appear only once. Looked up from germline, CDR1 is SGHDT and CDR2 is YYEEEE. Trimming cost V 2 bases and J 4 bases, with 12 bases left between them. The CDR3 totals 15 residues. The data also belong to a second study, concerning T cells of mothers and their children.

The sequenced material came from blood. This TCR was recovered from a boy younger than 18 in good health. J is TRBJ1-4 and V is TRBV5-6, with a tentative D call TRBD1 (5 bases). CDR3 region: CASSFMGQGNEKLFF. The CDR3 DNA is TGTGCCAGCAGCTTCATGGGGCAGGGTAATGAAAAACTGTTTTTT.